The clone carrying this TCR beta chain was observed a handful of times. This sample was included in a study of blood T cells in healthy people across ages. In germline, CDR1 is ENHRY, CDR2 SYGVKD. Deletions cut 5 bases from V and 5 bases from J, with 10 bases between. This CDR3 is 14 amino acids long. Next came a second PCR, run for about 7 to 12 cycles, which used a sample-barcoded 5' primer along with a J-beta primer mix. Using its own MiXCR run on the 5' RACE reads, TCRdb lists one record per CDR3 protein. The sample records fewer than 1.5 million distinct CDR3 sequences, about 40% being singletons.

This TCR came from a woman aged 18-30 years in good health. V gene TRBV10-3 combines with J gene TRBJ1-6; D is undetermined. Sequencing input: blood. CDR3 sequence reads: CAISYGPDNSPLHF. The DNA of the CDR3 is TGTGCCATCAGTTACGGGCCCGATAATTCACCCCTCCACTTT.